These 29 T cell receptor beta chains originate from one sample sequenced in a study of response to subunit inactivated influenza vaccine (dated by TCRdb to the late 2010s). The method behind the library was RT-PCR. Sequencing relied on an Illumina HiSeq 2500. The raw public data were reprocessed by TCRdb itself: fastp quality trimming at Q25, MiXCR clonotype calling, in-frame beta chains only. Merged by CDR3 protein, the rows form single entries marked with the most common genes and DNA. In all, the sample holds roughly 670,000 distinct CDR3 sequences, and about 15% of those were seen once. The ten largest account for about 7.4% of the sample. The material sequenced was PBMCs from blood, taken approximately 15 days before vaccination. The receptors stem from a man aged 50 to 60 who received an inactivated influenza vaccine. Donor details come from another sample of the same person, matched by shared clones.

The chain has TRBV24-1 and TRBJ2-3, with TRBD1 matching over 7 bases. This CDR3 has 15 amino acids. Per germline, CDR1 KGHDR and CDR2 SFDVKD. The V gene end was trimmed by 4 bases and the J gene end by 14 bases; junction bases not matched to a gene: 17. In nucleotides, the CDR3 is TGTGCCACCAGTGAGCATGCCGGGACAGCGAGCGTGGTGTATTTT. Translated: CATSEHAGTASVVYF.

The rearrangement links TRBV5-1 to TRBJ1-1, with D tentatively TRBD1 (6 bases). There are 14 residues in the CDR3. Germline CDR1 SGHRS, CDR2 YFSETQ. V lost 1 base and J 5 bases, leaving 12 bases between the germline ends. The chain's CDR3 is CASSLMGRGTEAFF. DNA of the CDR3: TGCGCCAGCAGCTTGATGGGGAGGGGGACTGAAGCTTTCTTT.

This clonotype was detected many times. The chain recombines TRBV6-2 or TRBV6-3 with TRBJ2-7; D possibly corresponds to TRBD1 (6 bases). There are 14 residues in the CDR3. The V gene lost 3 bases and the J gene lost 2 bases, with 11 bases spanning the gap. The germline V gene encodes CDR1 MNHEY and CDR2 SVGEGT. CDR3: CASSYGRGPYEQYF. In DNA, the CDR3 is TGTGCCAGCAGTTATGGCAGGGGCCCCTACGAGCAGTACTTC.

This clonotype turned up a few times. The chain combines TRBV7-2 with TRBJ1-1; 7 positions agree with TRBD1. CDR3 size: 14 residues. Trimming removed 10 bases from V and 3 bases from J; junction bases left unmatched: 11. CDR1 and CDR2 from the germline V gene are SGHTA and FQGNSA. The chain's CDR3 is CANLKVTGDTEAFF. The DNA of the CDR3 is TGTGCCAACCTGAAAGTCACAGGGGACACTGAAGCTTTCTTT. Supplemented by reference TRBV7-2 and TRBJ1-1, the full variable domain reads GAGVSQSPSNKVTEKGKDVELRCDPISGHTALYWYRQSLGQGLEFLIYFQGNSAPDKSGLPSDRFSAERTGGSVSTLTIQRTQQEDSAVYLCANLKVTGDTEAFFGQGTRLTVV.

This clonotype has a count of ten or more. This chain joins TRBV5-1 and TRBJ1-2; 10 bases are shared with TRBD1. Germline CDR1 is SGHRS and CDR2 is YFSETQ. CDR3 size: 15 residues. The ends lost 4 bases at V and 2 bases at J; junction bases unmatched: 5. The CDR3 protein is CASSPGQGVNYGYTF. The CDR3 region has the DNA TGCGCCAGCAGCCCTGGACAGGGGGTGAACTATGGCTACACCTTC.

This clonotype came up a few times. The V gene is TRBV12-3 or TRBV12-4, the J gene TRBJ2-3; 8 nucleotides match TRBD2. The CDR3 extends over 15 amino acids. Losses at the gene ends were 5 bases for V and 4 bases for J; bases not matched to a gene: 8. In nucleotides, the CDR3 is TGTGCCAGCAGTCTCCTCGGGACTAGGGCAGATACGCAGTATTTT. It is translated as CASSLLGTRADTQYF.

This clonotype appeared a single time. The junction differs from germline at one of its ends, possibly a read error. This rearrangement joins TRBV4-2 to TRBJ2-2; TRBD2 matches at 7 bases. This CDR3 is 18 amino acids long. Germline CDR1 reads LGHNA; CDR2 reads YNFKEQ. The CDR3: CARSLVRVAGDPTGELFF. The DNA of the CDR3 is TGTGCCAGGAGCCTGGTCCGAGTAGCGGGCGACCCCACCGGGGAGCTGTTTTTT.

The CDR3 is CASSLAPPPADTQYF. In DNA form, the CDR3 reads TGTGCCAGCAGCTTAGCCCCCCCGCCAGCAGATACGCAGTATTTT. The J gene is TRBJ2-3, the V gene TRBV11-2, with unresolved D. The CDR3 runs to 15 residues. Deletions cut 1 base from V and 4 bases from J, with 12 bases between. The germline V gene has CDR1 SGHAT and CDR2 FQNNGV. Full variable domain (missing parts from reference TRBV11-2 and TRBJ2-3): EAGVAQSPRYKIIEKRQSVAFWCNPISGHATLYWYQQILGQGPKLLIQFQNNGVVDDSQLPKDRFSAERLKGVDSTLKIQPAKLEDSAVYLCASSLAPPPADTQYFGPGTRLTVL.

Only a few counts were recorded for this clonotype. The rearrangement joins TRBV10-3 to TRBJ2-2; 9 bases agree with TRBD2. There are 14 residues in the CDR3. Germline V CDR1 and CDR2: ENHRY, SYGVKD. J gave up 4 bases and V 3 bases, and 0 bases lay outside the gene matches. The CDR3 region has the DNA TGTGCCATCAGTGATAGCGGGGGCACCGGGGAGCTGTTTTTT. Encoded protein: CAISDSGGTGELFF.

The rearrangement joins TRBV15 to TRBJ1-4, with D hard to call. Germline lookup yields CDR1 LNHNV and CDR2 YYDKDF (reference sequence). Trimming stripped 1 base from V and 2 bases from J, with 5 bases between. This CDR3 spans 14 amino acids. The CDR3: CATSRVGTNEKLFF. As DNA, the CDR3 is TGTGCCACCAGCAGAGTGGGCACTAATGAAAAACTGTTTTTT.

The chain joins TRBV20-1 to TRBJ1-5; 8 bases are a match to TRBD1. This CDR3 region has 16 residues. Trimming removed 6 bases from V and 6 bases from J; junction bases left unmatched: 16. Germline-derived CDR1 and CDR2 are DFQATT and SNEGSKA (reference sequence). In DNA, the CDR3 is TGCAGTGCAAGACCGGGTTACAGGGGGTCGACTCAGCCCCAGCATTTT. It codes for CSARPGYRGSTQPQHF.

This clonotype was found many times. The chain carries TRBV2 and TRBJ1-1; 7 nucleotides line up with TRBD1. J gave up 5 bases and V 8 bases, and 8 bases lay outside the gene matches. The CDR3 is 13 amino acids. Germline-derived CDR1 and CDR2 are SNHLY and FYNNEI. CDR3 amino acids: CASLTGEGTEAFF. CDR3 bases: TGTGCCAGCCTTACAGGGGAGGGGACTGAAGCTTTCTTT. The full variable domain, with the rest looked up from reference TRBV2 and TRBJ1-1, is EPEVTQTPSHQVTQMGQEVILRCVPISNHLYFYWYRQILGQKVEFLVSFYNNEISEKSEIFDDQFSVERPDGSNFTLKIRSTKLEDSAMYFCASLTGEGTEAFFGQGTRLTVV.

This clonotype has a handful of counts. This sequence joins TRBV25-1 and TRBJ1-6, with D possibly being TRBD1 (6 bases). This CDR3 is built from 14 residues. V shed 0 bases and J shed 9 bases, with 9 bases lying between them. Germline CDR1 MGHDK, CDR2 SYGVNS. The CDR3 loop reads CASSEYRGGSPLHF. The DNA for the CDR3 is TGTGCCAGCAGTGAATATCGAGGGGGTTCACCCCTCCACTTT.

V and J are TRBV5-1 and TRBJ1-4; D is uncertain. V was trimmed by 0 bases and J by 5 bases, leaving 5 bases between them. The germline gives CDR1 SGHRS, CDR2 YFSETQ. CDR3 length equals 13 residues. The CDR3 region is CASSLEGNEKLFF. The CDR3 nucleotides are TGCGCCAGCAGCTTGGAAGGGAATGAAAAACTGTTTTTT.

The V and J genes are TRBV6-1 and TRBJ2-6, with a possible D match to TRBD2 (5 bases). Germline CDR1 reads MNHNS; CDR2 reads SASEGT. The CDR3 covers 20 residues. Between the trimmed V and J ends, which lost 0 bases and 1 base, there was a span of 19 bases. This CDR3 is CASSEARARNFWSGANVLTF. CDR3 nucleotide sequence: TGTGCCAGCAGTGAAGCGCGGGCCAGAAACTTCTGGTCTGGGGCCAACGTCCTGACTTTC.

This clonotype was picked up a small number of times. The V call is TRBV7-6, the J call TRBJ2-5, with D maybe TRBD1 (5 bases). The V end was cut by 1 base, the J end by 4 bases, with 13 bases between. Per the germline V gene, CDR1 is SGHVS and CDR2 is FNYEAQ. The CDR3 is 15 amino acids. The CDR3 nucleotides read TGTGCCAGCAGCTTAGTTGGTATAAGGGGAGAGACCCAGTACTTC. Translating it yields CASSLVGIRGETQYF.

This clonotype was seen a handful of times. The V call is TRBV10-3, the J call TRBJ1-6; TRBD1 matches 10 bases. J lost 10 bases, V lost 2 bases, and 5 bases had no gene match. CDR1 is ENHRY and CDR2 is SYGVKD in the germline V gene. This CDR3 has 15 amino acids. Written as DNA, the CDR3 is TGTGCCATCAGTGAGAGGACAGGGGGAGGATCACCCCTCCACTTT. It translates to CAISERTGGGSPLHF.

The chain employs TRBV20-1 and TRBJ1-2; 8 positions agree with TRBD1. This CDR3 region has 12 residues. Germline values: CDR1 DFQATT, CDR2 SNEGSKA (reference sequence). V lost 1 base and J lost 9; bases outside the gene matches: 4. The CDR3 is CSARGTGGSYTF. The DNA of the CDR3 is TGCAGTGCTAGAGGAACAGGGGGGAGCTACACCTTC.

In its sample, this clonotype was seen a few times. The V gene is TRBV20-1, the J gene TRBJ1-1; D is possibly TRBD1 (5 bases). Germline CDR1 is DFQATT and CDR2 is SNEGSKA (reference sequence). This CDR3 contains 13 residues. The CDR3 sequence is CSRQRSGSTEAFF. The CDR3 region has the DNA TGCAGCAGACAGCGCTCGGGAAGCACTGAAGCTTTCTTT.

There are a few counts of this clonotype. The chain carries TRBV10-3 and TRBJ2-5; D is possibly TRBD1 (6 bases). V lost 6 bases, J lost 2 bases, and 10 bases lay in between. Germline CDR1 and CDR2: ENHRY and SYGVKD. The CDR3 has 13 residues. CDR3 residues: CAISPDRQETQYF. The CDR3, as DNA: TGTGCCATCAGCCCCGACAGGCAAGAGACCCAGTACTTC.

This clonotype was detected many times. The chain links TRBV5-6 to TRBJ1-2; possible D gene TRBD1, 6 bases. Trimming shortened V by 4 bases and J by 4 bases, and 17 bases separated the two germline ends. Germline CDR1 reads SGHDT; CDR2 reads YYEEEE. CDR3 length: 15 residues. The CDR3: CASSQDRSWSYGYTF. The CDR3 DNA sequence: TGTGCCAGCAGCCAAGACAGGTCTTGGAGCTATGGCTACACCTTC. The full variable domain, in which reference TRBV5-6 and TRBJ1-2 provide the parts outside the CDR3, is DAGVTQSPTHLIKTRGQQVTLRCSPKSGHDTVSWYQQALGQGPQFIFQYYEEEERQRGNFPDRFSGHQFPNYSSELNVNALLLGDSALYLCASSQDRSWSYGYTFGSGTRLTVV.

V gene TRBV28 combines with J gene TRBJ1-5; possible D gene TRBD1, 5 bases. Germline CDR1 and CDR2: MDHEN and SYDVKM. Trimming shortened V by 6 bases and J by 0 bases, and 6 bases separated the two germline ends. The CDR3 runs 13 residues. As DNA, the CDR3 is TGTGCCAGCAGGGGGGTTAGCAATCAGCCCCAGCATTTT. Protein product: CASRGVSNQPQHF.

The gene calls are TRBV6-1 and TRBJ2-6; D gene unclear. Trimming cost V 6 bases and J 1 base, with 10 bases left between them. The CDR3 has 15 amino acids. Germline assignment: CDR1 MNHNS and CDR2 SASEGT. The CDR3 sequence: CASRLLGSGANVLTF. The CDR3 coding sequence is TGTGCCAGCAGACTACTGGGGTCTGGGGCCAACGTCCTGACTTTC.

This clonotype was recorded many times. The CDR3 protein is CASSLGEIYEQYF. In DNA, the CDR3 is TGTGCCAGCAGTCTGGGGGAGATCTACGAGCAGTACTTC. This sequence joins TRBV12-3 or TRBV12-4 and TRBJ2-7; D could derive from TRBD1 or TRBD2 (5 bases each). V was cut by 5 bases and J by 3 bases, with 11 bases left in between. The CDR3 has 13 amino acids.

Ten or more counts support this clonotype. This rearrangement joins TRBV12-3 or TRBV12-4 to TRBJ2-5; 7 positions match TRBD1. This CDR3 comprises 14 residues. V trimming: 2 bases; J trimming: 2 bases; junction bases outside the gene matches: 2. CDR3 DNA sequence: TGTGCCAGCAGTTTATTGACAGGGCAAGAGACCCAGTACTTC. This translates into CASSLLTGQETQYF.

This rearrangement joins TRBV10-3 to TRBJ2-1; D perhaps matches TRBD2 (6 bases). V gave up 0 bases and J gave up 4 bases, with 10 bases separating them. Germline V gene lookup returns CDR1 ENHRY and CDR2 SYGVKD. This CDR3 is 15 amino acids long. The CDR3 region is CAISESRELYNEQFF. CDR3 DNA: TGTGCCATCAGTGAGTCCCGGGAGTTGTACAATGAGCAGTTCTTC.

The count of this clonotype is one. The V gene is TRBV4-3, the J gene TRBJ2-1, with 9 bases identical to TRBD1. V lost 4 bases to trimming and J lost 6 bases; unmatched junction nucleotides: 7. CDR1 and CDR2 from the germline V gene are LGHNA and YSLEER. The CDR3 is 15 amino acids. CDR3 bases: TGCGCCAGCAGCCGGGGACAGGGTAGGTCCAATGAGCAGTTCTTC. Its protein product is CASSRGQGRSNEQFF.

The rearrangement uses TRBV5-6 and TRBJ2-7; TRBD2 matches at 11 bases. The V gene's germline CDR1 is SGHDT and CDR2 YYEEEE. The V segment lost 7 bases and the J segment 7 bases; nucleotides outside the gene matches: 19. This CDR3 is 17 amino acids long. The CDR3 DNA is TGTGCCAGCGGACCGCGCGCTAGCGGGAGGACCTTCAGGGAGCAGTACTTC. This translates into CASGPRASGRTFREQYF.

This clonotype was recorded at least ten times. The chain joins TRBV3-1 to TRBJ2-7; D is ambiguous. Looked up from germline, CDR1 is LGHDT and CDR2 is YNNKEL (reference sequence). V dropped 3 bases and J dropped 3 bases, with 9 bases sitting between them. The length of the CDR3 is 13 residues. The CDR3 loop is CASSQGSRYEQYF. In DNA, the CDR3 is TGTGCCAGCAGCCAGGGGTCACGCTACGAGCAGTACTTC.